Sequencing of this T cell receptor beta chain was carried out in a study of PD-L1 blockade in urothelial cancer. Trimming left V 3 bases short and J 6 bases short, with 10 bases between. The CDR3 extends over 13 amino acids. Germline V gene lookup returns CDR1 SGHTA and CDR2 FQGNSA. Time point described: pretreatment peripheral blood. Patients had locally advanced or metastatic urothelial carcinoma. Each PCR reaction had synthetic TCR analog templates spiked into it. The protocol was immunoSEQ multiplex PCR, while the TCRdb copy is restricted to in-frame clones and leaves out a portion. The sample includes more than 35,000 clones, roughly 92% of them seen just once.

The receptor comes from a woman between 55 and 75 years old with urothelial cancer. The sequencing used PBMCs, collected around atezolizumab (anti-PD-L1) treatment. The chain links TRBV7-2 to TRBJ2-3, with D perhaps matching TRBD1 (5 bases). CDR3 loop: CASSFVTEDTQYF. CDR3 in DNA: TGTGCCAGCAGCTTCGTGACAGAGGATACGCAGTATTTT.